This T cell receptor (beta chain) was sequenced in a study of siplizumab effects on memory and regulatory T cells. The method was immunoSEQ multiplex PCR; TCRdb's version includes in-frame clones alone and lacks a portion of them. The table shows 70,000 to 100,000 clones, with 90% to 95% occurring only once. Findings and limits, study-wide: The diversity of naive T cells seemed greater than that of memory cells, and their alloresponse contribution seemed major. To unstimulated subsets, only a minor fraction of alloreactive clones could be mapped. Versus roughly 27% in controls, the mappable alloreactive CD4+ clones averaged 68.8% Treg-derived with siplizumab.

A note on this clone: Its antigen remains unknown.

Sequenced: CD8+ T cells sorted from blood. The source of this sequence is a human donor in good health.

The CDR3 DNA follows: TGTGCCAGCAGCGAACTAGCGGGAGACAATGAGCAGTTCTTC. Its translation: CASSELAGDNEQFF. The gene calls are TRBV13 and TRBJ2-1; 11 bases are shared with TRBD2. V shed 5 bases, J shed 5 bases, and the junction held 2 bases outside the gene matches. Germline-derived CDR1 and CDR2 are PRHDT and FYEKMQ (reference sequence). CDR3 size: 14 residues.